A selection of T cell receptor beta chains follows, all from one sample in a study of T-cell memory formation after mild COVID-19. TCRdb fed the 5' RACE reads into MiXCR, producing one record per CDR3 protein. The sample yields some 340,000 distinct CDR3 sequences, about an eighth seen once. Sequenced material: PBMCs or a T cell subset sorted from them (not recorded which). All receptors derive from a man aged 18 to 35 who had mild COVID-19 (a few samples of this study predate the infection). Cell type and time point are not known. Both conserved end residues are part of each CDR3. The order of the fields is clone size, J gene, D gene, V gene, CDR3 DNA, CDR3 protein. A D gene is named only where the DNA matches it firmly. Clone sizes are given selectively: once, few, many, or a class where the clone is expanded.

few | TRBJ1-4 | - | TRBV7-8 | TGTGCCAGCAGCTTATGGGGCTCCAGGGTTGGTGAAAAACTGTTTTTT | CASSLWGSRVGEKLFF
- | TRBJ1-2 | - | TRBV3-1 | TGTGCCAGCAGCCAAGCGAGAGCTAACTATGGCTACACCTTC | CASSQARANYGYTF
- | TRBJ1-6 | - | TRBV7-2 | TGTGCCAGCAGCCCGCGACCCGTGACCAATTCACCCCTCCACTTT | CASSPRPVTNSPLHF
few | TRBJ2-7 | - | TRBV9 | TGTGCCAGCAGCGTAGTAGGGGGGATCTACGAGCAGTACTTC | CASSVVGGIYEQYF
- | TRBJ1-5 | - | TRBV4-1 | TGCGCCAGCAGCCAGGGCAGGGACTATAGCAATCAGCCCCAGCATTTT | CASSQGRDYSNQPQHF
- | TRBJ1-1 | - | TRBV12-3/TRBV12-4 | TGTGCCAGCAGTTTATTAGGGACGCGGAACACTGAAGCTTTCTTT | CASSLLGTRNTEAFF
few | TRBJ1-1 | TRBD1 | TRBV12-3/TRBV12-4 | TGTGCCAGCAGTCCCCCTGACAGGGAGAGCACTGAAGCTTTCTTT | CASSPPDRESTEAFF
- | TRBJ1-5 | - | TRBV25-1 | TGTGCCAGCAGTGATAGGGAAGATCAGCCCCAGCATTTT | CASSDREDQPQHF
- | TRBJ2-1 | TRBD2 | TRBV9 | TGTGCCAGCAGCGTAGTAGGGACTAGCTTTGAGCAGTTCTTC | CASSVVGTSFEQFF
many | TRBJ1-5 | - | TRBV12-3/TRBV12-4 | TGTGCCAGCAGTTTGACAGCTGATAGCAATCAGCCCCAGCATTTT | CASSLTADSNQPQHF
- | TRBJ1-2 | - | TRBV7-2 | TGTGCCAGCAGCTTAGGATTTAGACAGGGCTACACCTTC | CASSLGFRQGYTF
- | TRBJ1-5 | - | TRBV7-2 | TGTGCCAGCACCTCCAGGGGAAGCAATCAGCCCCAGCATTTT | CASTSRGSNQPQHF
many | TRBJ2-3 | TRBD1 | TRBV12-3/TRBV12-4 | TGTGCCAGCAGTTACCGGGGGACAGGGATGTTCGGGCATACGCAGTATTTT | CASSYRGTGMFGHTQYF
- | TRBJ1-2 | - | TRBV6-6 | TGTGCCAGCAGTTACCGCATAAAATCGGGGGGCCGTGAGGGAGGCTACACCTTC | CASSYRIKSGGREGGYTF
few | TRBJ1-3 | - | TRBV12-3/TRBV12-4 | TGTGCCAGCAGTTTAGCCGGGGATTTCTCTGGAAACACCATATATTTT | CASSLAGDFSGNTIYF
- | TRBJ1-5 | - | TRBV19 | TGTGCCAGTAGTATAGTCGGGAATAAGCCCCAGCATTTT | CASSIVGNKPQHF
- | TRBJ1-5 | - | TRBV7-3 | TGTGCCAGCAGCGTAGGACCGGGTCAGCCCCAGCATTTT | CASSVGPGQPQHF
- | TRBJ2-5 | TRBD1 | TRBV20-1 | TGCAGTGCGCAAGGACAGGGCGGGAAGACCCAGTACTTC | CSAQGQGGKTQYF
- | TRBJ1-1 | TRBD1 | TRBV24-1 | TGTGCCACCAGTGATTCCGGGACAGGGAACACTGAAGCTTTCTTT | CATSDSGTGNTEAFF
- | TRBJ2-7 | TRBD2 | TRBV5-1 | TGCGCCAGCAGAAACGGGACTAGCGGGGGCTACGAGCAGTACTTC | CASRNGTSGGYEQYF
few | TRBJ2-1 | TRBD2 | TRBV20-1 | TGCAGTGCTAGACTGCGGGGGAGCTCCTACAATGAGCAGTTCTTC | CSARLRGSSYNEQFF
- | TRBJ1-2 | - | TRBV28 | TGTGCCAGCAGATCAGGACTGAACTATGGCTACACCTTC | CASRSGLNYGYTF
- | TRBJ2-5 | - | TRBV4-1 | TGCGCCAGCAGCCAAGGCTGGTACCAGTACTTC | CASSQGWYQYF
- | TRBJ1-1 | - | TRBV6-2/TRBV6-3 | TGTGCCAGCAGTTCCCTGGTACACGGGGCTTTCTTT | CASSSLVHGAFF
few | TRBJ1-6 | TRBD1 | TRBV10-3 | TGTGCCATCAGTGAGGGACAGGAACGTTCACCCCTCCACTTT | CAISEGQERSPLHF
few | TRBJ1-3 | - | TRBV10-3 | TGTGCCACAGACACCGGGAGGGACACCATATATTTT | CATDTGRDTIYF
- | TRBJ2-5 | - | TRBV20-1 | TGCAGTGCTACAATTCCGGGGGCGGAGACCCAGTACTTC | CSATIPGAETQYF
- | TRBJ1-5 | TRBD1 | TRBV4-1 | TGCGCCAGCAGCCAGGCAGGGACAGGGCGTAATCAGCCCCAGCATTTT | CASSQAGTGRNQPQHF
few | TRBJ2-5 | TRBD2 | TRBV11-2 | TGTGCCAGCAGCTTAGGCCTGACTAGCGGGGGGGATGGAGAGACCCAGTACTTC | CASSLGLTSGGDGETQYF
few | TRBJ2-3 | - | TRBV7-9 | TGTGCCAGCAGCAACTGGACAGACCTGGCAGATACGCAGTATTTT | CASSNWTDLADTQYF
few | TRBJ1-4 | - | TRBV6-2/TRBV6-3 | TGTGCCAGCAGTTACTCCCCGGGACAACCGTCCGCCCGCGAAAAACTGTTTTTT | CASSYSPGQPSAREKLFF
- | TRBJ2-1 | TRBD2 | TRBV11-1 | TGTGCCAGCAGCTTACAGGGACTAGCGGGGGAGCAGTTCTTC | CASSLQGLAGEQFF
few | TRBJ2-3 | - | TRBV5-6 | TGTGCCAGCAGCACTGAGGATACGCAGTATTTT | CASSTEDTQYF
few | TRBJ2-3 | TRBD1 | TRBV4-3 | TGCGCCAGCAGCCAAGAGAGATCGGGACAGGGGGCAGATACGCAGTATTTT | CASSQERSGQGADTQYF
few | TRBJ2-5 | - | TRBV5-1 | TGCGCCAGCTCAGAAAGGGCCGACCAAGAGACCCAGTACTTC | CASSERADQETQYF